This TCR beta chain comes out of a study of cytomegalovirus exposure and HLA in healthy donors. Findings and caveats of the study: There were under 200 TCR beta chains listed as cytomegalovirus-associated. In a later analysis, TCR association rates varied by HLA locus: DRB1 most, HLA-C fewest.

This clone showed up just a few times. No antigen is known for it. The PCR ran on 60 Vbeta and 13 Jbeta primers. Repertoires were generated with immunoSEQ multiplex PCR, while TCRdb's copy carries only in-frame clones and drops some. The repertoire holds about 170,000 clones, with under 85% as singletons. J was trimmed by 9 bases and V by 4 bases; bases with no gene match: 10. CDR3 size: 16 residues. Germline V gene data show CDR1 as SEHNR and CDR2 as FQNEAQ (reference sequence). The specimen sequenced was PBMCs. The chain has TRBV7-9 and TRBJ2-1, with 12 bases lining up with TRBD1. The receptor was isolated from a female donor in good health and CMV-seronegative. CDR3 DNA sequence: TGTGCCAGCAGCTGGGGACAGGGGGCTTCCCCTAGTGAGCAGTTCTTC. Translated: CASSWGQGASPSEQFF.